The rows below give T cell receptor beta chains drawn from one sample of a study of identifying expanded T cells in peripheral blood. The assay was immunoSEQ multiplex PCR, and TCRdb's table has in-frame clones only and misses some. Of 80,000 to 95,000 clones detected, 70% to 90% appear once; the ten largest clones hold around 4.1%. Sample: blood. The receptor set was obtained from a person aged 18 to 70 in good health. CDR3s leave out the opening cysteine and the closing phenylalanine or tryptophan.

v_call	j_call	cdr3_length	cdr3_aa
TRBV6-4	TRBJ1-5	13	ASKSQVNSNQPQH
TRBV15	TRBJ2-3	11	ATSREGFDTQY
TRBV6-5	TRBJ2-7	10	ASSSEGLMQY
TRBV7-9	TRBJ2-5	11	ASLGAYQETQY
TRBV9	TRBJ1-1	12	ASSVEDRLTEAF
TRBV7-7	TRBJ2-1	13	ASSQRRGPYNEQF
TRBV4-3	TRBJ2-5	14	ASSPGLAGVQETQY
TRBV18	TRBJ2-7	12	ASSLDVGPYEQY
TRBV18	TRBJ1-6	13	ASSPNGQGNSPLH
TRBV2	TRBJ1-1	16	ASTLAGTGSAGGTEAF
TRBV18	TRBJ1-2	10	ASSPMDYGYT
TRBV29-1	TRBJ2-3	12	SVEDRARTDTQY
TRBV5-1	TRBJ1-4	12	ASSLDTTNEKLF
TRBV7-8	TRBJ2-7	13	ASSWSTEISYEQY
TRBV5-1	TRBJ2-6	13	ASYERQGLSNVLT
TRBV27	TRBJ2-7	11	ASSLGVGTEQY
TRBV27	TRBJ2-7	14	ASSPGTSGSSYEQY
TRBV2	TRBJ2-5	12	ASSAGRRKETQY
TRBV4-3	TRBJ1-4	11	ASSHPGYEKLF
TRBV5-6	TRBJ2-1	14	ASSLAWGGLSDEQF
TRBV2	TRBJ1-4	11	ASSQGRNEKLF
TRBV7-3	TRBJ1-5	11	ASSSGQGRPQH
TRBV18	TRBJ1-3	12	ASSPGGSGNTIY
TRBV6-1	TRBJ1-1	12	ASSTRTGNTEAF
TRBV19	TRBJ2-2	13	ASTRGGSRTGELF
TRBV5-1	TRBJ2-5	11	ASQQGRGETQY
TRBV27	TRBJ2-1	13	ASSLDAAAYNEQF
TRBV5-6	TRBJ2-6	11	ASSFTGANVLT
TRBV5-6	TRBJ2-1	13	ASSLPTSGSDEQF
TRBV5-1	TRBJ2-5	12	ASTLSGGQETQY
TRBV4-1	TRBJ1-4	12	ASSLKVADEKLF
TRBV5-1	TRBJ1-5	13	ASSWDGNSNQPQH